The 27 T cell receptor beta chains presented below share a single source sample, sequenced in a study of blood T cell repertoires in COVID-19. Sequencing was performed with immunoSEQ multiplex PCR; in TCRdb, only in-frame clones are kept and a portion is missing. This sample has around 70,000 clones, with under 85% found just once. What was sequenced was peripheral blood. These receptor sequences come from a man aged 70 or older with acute or convalescent COVID-19.

This clone was picked up one time. J is TRBJ2-3 and V is TRBV5-4, with a tentative D call TRBD1 (5 bases). Trimming pared 1 base from V and 1 base from J, leaving 13 bases between. This CDR3 spans 16 amino acids. Germline V gene sequence: CDR1 SGHNT, CDR2 YYREEE (reference sequence). The CDR3 nucleotides are TGTGCCAGCAGCTTGAAGGGGTGGGGTGGCACAGATACGCAGTATTTT. This sequence encodes CASSLKGWGGTDTQYF.

Turning to this clone: This sample also contains other DNA sequences that code for the same CDR3. V and J are TRBV19 and TRBJ1-5, with 9 nucleotides matching TRBD1. The CDR3 sequence is 15 residues long. Germline V lookup: CDR1 LNHDA, CDR2 SQIVND (reference sequence). The V segment lost 5 bases and the J segment 2 bases; nucleotides outside the gene matches: 4. For the CDR3, the DNA is TGTGCCAGTAGTTCAACAGGGGGCGGCAATCAGCCCCAGCATTTT. This codes for CASSSTGGGNQPQHF. Drawing the rest from reference TRBV19 and TRBJ1-5, the complete variable domain is DGGITQSPKYLFRKEGQNVTLSCEQNLNHDAMYWYRQDPGQGLRLIYYSQIVNDFQKGDIAEGYSVSREKKESFPLTVTSAQKNPTAFYLCASSSTGGGNQPQHFGDGTRLSIL.

This clone was detected ten times or more. The rearrangement uses TRBV7-9 and TRBJ2-2; D gene ambiguous. V lost 5 bases, J lost 0 bases, and 10 bases lay in between. The length of the CDR3 is 15 residues. The germline gives CDR1 SEHNR, CDR2 FQNEAQ (reference sequence). CDR3 sequence: CASSLPTTNTGELFF. The CDR3 coding sequence is TGTGCCAGCAGCCTCCCTACCACGAACACCGGGGAGCTGTTTTTT.

In this sample, this clone turned up a few times. V and J are TRBV7-8 and TRBJ2-7; a weak D match, TRBD1 (6 bases). Trimming removed 1 base from V and 5 bases from J, with 21 bases in between. There are 17 residues in the CDR3. Germline CDR1 is SGHVS and CDR2 is FQNEAQ. CDR3 sequence reads: CASSLVVGAGGPNEQYF. The CDR3 DNA follows: TGTGCCAGCAGCTTAGTAGTGGGGGCCGGTGGTCCAAACGAGCAGTACTTC.

This chain joins TRBV15 and TRBJ2-7; 7 bases are a match to TRBD2. The V segment lost 5 bases and the J segment 5 bases; nucleotides outside the gene matches: 9. The CDR3 has 14 residues. The V gene's germline CDR1 is LNHNV and CDR2 YYDKDF (reference sequence). The chain's CDR3 is CATSLNGGWDEQYF. CDR3 coding DNA: TGTGCCACCAGCCTCAACGGGGGGTGGGACGAGCAGTACTTC.

This clone was detected only once. The chain uses TRBV24-1 and TRBJ2-1, with TRBD1 identical over 10 bases. Germline CDR1 is KGHDR and CDR2 is SFDVKD. This CDR3 has 17 residues. Losses at the gene ends were 2 bases for V and 4 bases for J; bases not matched to a gene: 7. The CDR3 region has the DNA TGTGCCACCAGTGATTCAACCGGGACAGGGGTGTACAATGAGCAGTTCTTC. Amino acids: CATSDSTGTGVYNEQFF.

In this sample, this clone turned up once. The V gene is TRBV10-3, the J gene TRBJ2-5, with a possible D match to TRBD1 (6 bases). The CDR3 spans 16 residues. Germline CDR1 is ENHRY and CDR2 is SYGVKD. V lost 4 bases to trimming and J lost 1 base, with 16 bases between them. This chain's CDR3 is CAISGKAGATQETQYF. The CDR3 bases are TGTGCCATCAGTGGAAAAGCAGGGGCGACCCAAGAGACCCAGTACTTC.

This clone showed up just a few times. CDR3 sequence (DNA): TGTGCCAGCAGGAACACGCTCAATTCACCCCTCCACTTT. The encoded protein is CASRNTLNSPLHF. This rearrangement joins TRBV3-1 (or the pseudogene TRBV3-2) to TRBJ1-6, with D hard to call. The CDR3 extends over 13 amino acids. V was trimmed by 6 bases and J by 7 bases, leaving 10 bases between them. Germline values: CDR1 LGHDT, CDR2 YNNKEL (reference sequence).

V is TRBV7-9 and J is TRBJ2-1; TRBD2 matches 9 bases. V lost 1 base, J lost 10 bases, and 2 bases stayed unmatched. Germline CDR1 and CDR2: SEHNR and FQNEAQ (reference sequence). The CDR3 is 13 residues long. The CDR3 DNA sequence: TGTGCCAGCAGCTTAGTAGCGGGAGAGGAGCAGTTCTTC. Protein: CASSLVAGEEQFF.

This clone was picked up one time. This chain connects TRBV29-1 to TRBJ2-1; tentatively, D is TRBD2 (5 bases). The CDR3 is 14 residues long. V was trimmed by 6 bases and J by 2 bases, leaving 14 bases between them. CDR1 and CDR2 (germline): SQVTM, ANQGSEA. Here the CDR3 DNA reads TGCAGCGTCCAAGGCGCAGCGGCCTACAATGAGCAGTTCTTC. Its translation: CSVQGAAAYNEQFF.

The chain has TRBV10-1 and TRBJ1-1; 9 bases match TRBD1. The CDR3 loop spans 13 amino acids. V gave up 9 bases and J gave up 0 bases; unmatched junction bases: 2. CDR1 and CDR2 (germline): WNHNN, SYGVQD (reference sequence). The CDR3 loop reads CASRQGVNTEAFF. CDR3 sequence (DNA): TGCGCCAGTAGACAGGGGGTGAACACTGAAGCTTTCTTT.

This clone appeared a few times. This chain joins TRBV4-2 and TRBJ2-1, with D unclear. V was shortened by 0 bases and J by 10 bases, with 10 bases between the two germline ends. The CDR3 runs to 13 residues. CDR1 LGHNA and CDR2 YNFKEQ come from the germline V gene. This CDR3 is CASSQDQAREQFF. The CDR3 bases are TGTGCCAGCAGCCAAGATCAGGCTCGGGAGCAGTTCTTC.

There are a few counts of this clone. V is TRBV11-2 and J is TRBJ2-5; TRBD2 might be the D (6 bases). The CDR3 runs to 12 residues. Deletions cut 3 bases from V and 5 bases from J, with 7 bases between. Germline CDR1 SGHAT, CDR2 FQNNGV. CDR3: CASSFLAETQYF. The CDR3, as DNA: TGTGCCAGCAGCTTTCTAGCGGAGACCCAGTACTTC.

This chain links TRBV29-1 with TRBJ1-2; 7 bases are a match to TRBD1. Germline CDR1 reads SQVTM; CDR2 reads ANQGSEA. Trimming removed 4 bases from V and 3 bases from J; junction bases left unmatched: 2. The CDR3 is 12 amino acids. DNA of the CDR3: TGCAGCGTTGCTGGGACAGACTATGGCTACACCTTC. This gives the protein CSVAGTDYGYTF. Full variable domain (missing parts from reference TRBV29-1 and TRBJ1-2): SAVISQKPSRDICQRGTSLTIQCQVDSQVTMMFWYRQQPGQSLTLIATANQGSEATYESGFVIDKFPISRPNLTFSTLTVSNMSPEDSSIYLCSVAGTDYGYTFGSGTRLTVV.

In this sample, this clone turned up a few times. This chain joins TRBV2 and TRBJ2-7; 8 bases match TRBD1. The CDR3 has 13 amino acids. V shed 6 bases and J 3 bases; nucleotides not matched to a gene: 4. Germline CDR1 is SNHLY and CDR2 is FYNNEI. DNA of the CDR3: TGTGCCAGCAGAAGGGACAGGCTCTACGAGCAGTACTTC. It specifies CASRRDRLYEQYF.

This clone has a handful of counts. The chain couples TRBV15 to TRBJ2-1, with 7 bases lining up with TRBD2. CDR3 length equals 17 residues. CDR1 LNHNV and CDR2 YYDKDF come from the germline V gene (reference sequence). J was trimmed by 2 bases and V by 0 bases; bases with no gene match: 7. CDR3 amino acids: CATSRDRASGPYNEQFF. In DNA form, the CDR3 reads TGTGCCACCAGCAGAGATAGGGCTAGCGGACCCTACAATGAGCAGTTCTTC.

This clone was recorded a few times. The chain carries TRBV11-3 and TRBJ2-5, with 10 nucleotides matching TRBD2. Germline lookup yields CDR1 SGHNT and CDR2 YENEEA. The CDR3 totals 15 residues. J was trimmed by 5 bases and V by 4 bases; bases with no gene match: 7. For the CDR3, the DNA is TGTGCCAGCAGCTCAGCGGGAGGGCCGATGGAGACCCAGTACTTC. Protein product: CASSSAGGPMETQYF.

This sequence joins TRBV6-5 and TRBJ2-7; TRBD1 is a possible D gene (6 bases). Between the trimmed V and J ends, which lost 6 bases and 2 bases, there was a span of 14 bases. The CDR3 covers 14 residues. Germline V lookup: CDR1 MNHEY, CDR2 SVGAGI. CDR3 coding DNA: TGTGCCAGCAGGTACCTCAGGGGACCCTACGAGCAGTACTTC. Protein product: CASRYLRGPYEQYF.

The chain uses TRBV29-1 and TRBJ2-7; D may be TRBD2 (6 bases). The germline gives CDR1 SQVTM, CDR2 ANQGSEA. This CDR3 has 13 amino acids. The germline V and J ends were trimmed by 3 bases and 2 bases, with 11 bases remaining between them. CDR3 sequence: CSVEGGRPYEQYF. CDR3 in DNA: TGCAGCGTTGAGGGGGGACGGCCCTACGAGCAGTACTTC.

The rearrangement joins TRBV4-1 to TRBJ2-1; 14 nucleotides match TRBD2. The CDR3 covers 17 residues. V lost 0 bases and J lost 8; bases outside the gene matches: 6. The germline CDR1 and CDR2 sequences are MGHRA and YSYEKL. CDR3 sequence (DNA): TGCGCCAGCAGCCAAGAGGGGGGACTAGCGGGAGTCTATGAGCAGTTCTTC. It codes for CASSQEGGLAGVYEQFF.

In this sample, this clone turned up once. The chain recombines TRBV27 with TRBJ2-2, with 8 bases aligning to TRBD1. Germline lookup yields CDR1 MNHEY and CDR2 SMNVEV (reference sequence). V was clipped by 11 bases and J by 4 bases; unmatched bases: 12. The CDR3 extends over 15 amino acids. The CDR3 DNA sequence: TGTGCCTCCCGGGGACAGGCTGGGGGCACCGGGGAGCTGTTTTTT. It encodes CASRGQAGGTGELFF.

The chain employs TRBV5-1 and TRBJ2-7; D is possibly TRBD1 (5 bases). Trimming pared 2 bases from V and 3 bases from J, leaving 15 bases between. Germline V CDR1 and CDR2: SGHRS, YFSETQ. The CDR3 is 15 amino acids. In nucleotides, the CDR3 is TGCGCCAGCAGCTTCCTCCCCGCTGACAGCTACGAGCAGTACTTC. Amino acid sequence: CASSFLPADSYEQYF.

The V gene is TRBV5-1, the J gene TRBJ2-7; weak D call: TRBD1 (5 bases). The ends were cut back, 4 bases at V and 1 base at J, with 12 bases in the middle. The CDR3 consists of 14 residues. The germline gives CDR1 SGHRS, CDR2 YFSETQ. The CDR3 spells CASSPDSTSYEQYF. CDR3 nucleotides: TGCGCCAGCAGCCCCGACAGTACTTCCTACGAGCAGTACTTC. Full variable domain (rest looked up from reference TRBV5-1 and TRBJ2-7): KAGVTQTPRYLIKTRGQQVTLSCSPISGHRSVSWYQQTPGQGLQFLFEYFSETQRNKGNFPGRFSGRQFSNSRSEMNVSTLELGDSALYLCASSPDSTSYEQYFGPGTRLTVT.

The chain recombines TRBV6-5 with TRBJ2-7; D perhaps matches TRBD2 (6 bases). CDR3 length: 15 amino acids. Germline CDR1 MNHEY, CDR2 SVGAGI. V lost 8 bases to trimming and J lost 0 bases, with 17 bases between them. The CDR3: CASGLGGQNSYEQYF. The CDR3 nucleotides read TGTGCCAGCGGGTTGGGGGGTCAGAACTCCTACGAGCAGTACTTC.

The chain couples TRBV6-1 to TRBJ2-4; 7 nucleotides match TRBD2. Germline V gene sequence: CDR1 MNHNS, CDR2 SASEGT. After removal of 0 bases from V and 7 bases from J, the junction contained 3 bases not matched to a gene. The CDR3 consists of 14 residues. DNA for the CDR3: TGTGCCAGCAGTGAAGCGATGGGGGGGAACATTCAGTACTTC. Protein product: CASSEAMGGNIQYF.

This clone occurred a few times. The chain links TRBV12-2 to TRBJ2-5; no check of the table's D call, TRBD1, against the DNA was made. TRBV12-2 is noted as a pseudogene. CDR3 length: 16 residues. The CDR3 loop reads CASRFQDRGRKKTQYF. For the CDR3, the DNA is TGTGCAAGTCGCTTTCAGGACAGGGGGAGGAAAAAGACCCAGTACTTC.

The chain links TRBV12-3 or TRBV12-4 to TRBJ1-1, with TRBD1 identical over 9 bases. The CDR3 spans 13 residues. V gave up 0 bases and J gave up 11 bases; unmatched junction bases: 4. CDR3 nucleotides: TGTGCCAGCAGTTTAGCACAGGGGGCGACGGCTTTCTTT. Protein product: CASSLAQGATAFF.